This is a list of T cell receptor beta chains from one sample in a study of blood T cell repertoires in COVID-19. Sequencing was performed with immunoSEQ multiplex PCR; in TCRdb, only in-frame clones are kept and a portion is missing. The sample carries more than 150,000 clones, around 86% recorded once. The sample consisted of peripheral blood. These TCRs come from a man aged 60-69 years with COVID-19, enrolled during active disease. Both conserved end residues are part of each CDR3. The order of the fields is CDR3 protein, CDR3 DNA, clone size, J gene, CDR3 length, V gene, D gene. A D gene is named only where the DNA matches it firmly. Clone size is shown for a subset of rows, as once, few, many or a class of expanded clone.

cdr3_aa: CASSVDGTQGAYNEQFF
cdr3_nt: TGTGCCAGCAGCGTAGATGGAACCCAGGGGGCCTACAATGAGCAGTTCTTC
clone_size: -
j_call: TRBJ2-1
cdr3_length: 17
v_call: TRBV9
d_call: TRBD1

cdr3_aa: CASSELFYKNIQYF
cdr3_nt: TGTGCCAGTTCTGAGCTATTCTACAAAAACATTCAGTACTTC
clone_size: few
j_call: TRBJ2-4
cdr3_length: 14
v_call: TRBV19
d_call: -

cdr3_aa: CASTEGQNYNEQFF
cdr3_nt: TGCGCCAGCACCGAGGGACAAAACTACAATGAGCAGTTCTTC
clone_size: -
j_call: TRBJ2-1
cdr3_length: 14
v_call: TRBV5-1
d_call: -

cdr3_aa: CASSFPYYGQDYGYTF
cdr3_nt: TGTGCCAGCAGCTTTCCGTATTACGGACAGGACTATGGCTACACCTTC
clone_size: few
j_call: TRBJ1-2
cdr3_length: 16
v_call: TRBV7-3
d_call: TRBD1

cdr3_aa: CASSALQGDTEAFF
cdr3_nt: TGCGCCAGCAGCGCACTACAGGGGGACACTGAAGCTTTCTTT
clone_size: -
j_call: TRBJ1-1
cdr3_length: 14
v_call: TRBV5-1
d_call: TRBD1

cdr3_aa: CASSEQVSYEQYF
cdr3_nt: TGTGCCAGCAGTGAACAGGTTTCCTATGAGCAGTACTTC
clone_size: once
j_call: TRBJ2-7
cdr3_length: 13
v_call: TRBV2
d_call: -

cdr3_aa: CASRVEKGGYTEAFF
cdr3_nt: TGTGCCAGCAGGGTCGAGAAGGGGGGGTACACTGAAGCTTTCTTT
clone_size: -
j_call: TRBJ1-1
cdr3_length: 15
v_call: TRBV2
d_call: -

cdr3_aa: CATSRGAGGTSSYEQYF
cdr3_nt: TGTGCCACCAGCAGAGGCGCCGGGGGGACGAGCTCCTACGAGCAGTACTTC
clone_size: -
j_call: TRBJ2-7
cdr3_length: 17
v_call: TRBV15
d_call: TRBD2

cdr3_aa: CASRWTTHNEQFF
cdr3_nt: TGTGCCAGCAGATGGACTACTCACAATGAGCAGTTCTTC
clone_size: few
j_call: TRBJ2-1
cdr3_length: 13
v_call: TRBV6-5
d_call: -

cdr3_aa: CASSSRKGTSETQYF
cdr3_nt: TGTGCCAGCAGCTCGCGAAAAGGGACTTCAGAGACCCAGTACTTC
clone_size: -
j_call: TRBJ2-5
cdr3_length: 15
v_call: TRBV7-9
d_call: -

cdr3_aa: CASSPDSASVEQYF
cdr3_nt: TGCGCCAGCAGCCCGGACAGTGCATCAGTCGAGCAGTACTTC
clone_size: -
j_call: TRBJ2-7
cdr3_length: 14
v_call: TRBV5-1
d_call: -

cdr3_aa: CASSPAGVGSSFF
cdr3_nt: TGTGCCAGCAGTCCAGCAGGGGTCGGATCGTCTTTCTTT
clone_size: -
j_call: TRBJ1-1
cdr3_length: 13
v_call: TRBV6-5
d_call: -

cdr3_aa: CASTRTTGYGYTF
cdr3_nt: TGTGCCAGCACCCGAACGACAGGCTATGGCTACACCTTC
clone_size: -
j_call: TRBJ1-2
cdr3_length: 13
v_call: TRBV6-5
d_call: -

cdr3_aa: CASSRPESGVTEAFF
cdr3_nt: TGCGCCAGCAGCCGCCCTGAATCGGGGGTCACTGAAGCTTTCTTT
clone_size: -
j_call: TRBJ1-1
cdr3_length: 15
v_call: TRBV5-1
d_call: -

cdr3_aa: CASNGQGTDTEAFF
cdr3_nt: TGTGCCAGCAACGGACAGGGGACGGACACTGAAGCTTTCTTT
clone_size: -
j_call: TRBJ1-1
cdr3_length: 14
v_call: TRBV5-4
d_call: TRBD1

cdr3_aa: CAWSVPGLGGTEAFF
cdr3_nt: TGTGCCTGGAGTGTACCGGGGTTAGGGGGCACTGAAGCTTTCTTT
clone_size: -
j_call: TRBJ1-1
cdr3_length: 15
v_call: TRBV30
d_call: -

cdr3_aa: CASISGQGALAGGTLYNEQFF
cdr3_nt: TGCGCCAGCATATCGGGACAGGGGGCCCTAGCGGGAGGTACCCTATACAATGAGCAGTTCTTC
clone_size: once
j_call: TRBJ2-1
cdr3_length: 21
v_call: TRBV10-1
d_call: -

cdr3_aa: CSVGGGTDTQYF
cdr3_nt: TGCAGCGTTGGCGGGGGCACAGATACGCAGTATTTT
clone_size: once
j_call: TRBJ2-3
cdr3_length: 12
v_call: TRBV29-1
d_call: -

cdr3_aa: CAWTPVATNEKLFF
cdr3_nt: TGTGCCTGGACCCCAGTTGCAACTAATGAAAAACTGTTTTTT
clone_size: -
j_call: TRBJ1-4
cdr3_length: 14
v_call: TRBV30
d_call: -

cdr3_aa: CASSQEPSQAPNYGYTF
cdr3_nt: TGCGCCAGCAGCCAAGAACCATCGCAGGCGCCTAACTATGGCTACACCTTC
clone_size: once
j_call: TRBJ1-2
cdr3_length: 17
v_call: TRBV4-3
d_call: -

cdr3_aa: CASSISSGTGIYVNEKLFF
cdr3_nt: TGTGCCAGTAGTATAAGCTCCGGGACAGGGATTTACGTGAATGAAAAACTGTTTTTT
clone_size: -
j_call: TRBJ1-4
cdr3_length: 19
v_call: TRBV19
d_call: TRBD1

cdr3_aa: CASSRKRRDQTDSYNSPLHF
cdr3_nt: TGTGCCAGCAGTCGTAAGCGTCGTGACCAAACGGACTCCTATAATTCACCCCTCCACTTT
clone_size: -
j_call: TRBJ1-6
cdr3_length: 20
v_call: TRBV21-1
d_call: -

cdr3_aa: CASSYLVGSYGYTF
cdr3_nt: TGTGCCAGCAGTTATTTGGTCGGTTCATATGGCTACACCTTC
clone_size: once
j_call: TRBJ1-2
cdr3_length: 14
v_call: TRBV28
d_call: -

cdr3_aa: CASSVEQGSNSPLHF
cdr3_nt: TGTGCCAGCAGCGTAGAGCAGGGCTCCAATTCACCCCTCCACTTT
clone_size: -
j_call: TRBJ1-6
cdr3_length: 15
v_call: TRBV9
d_call: -

cdr3_aa: CASSVASGWGTAPNTEAFF
cdr3_nt: TGTGCCAGCAGCGTAGCTTCGGGGTGGGGGACAGCGCCGAACACTGAAGCTTTCTTT
clone_size: once
j_call: TRBJ1-1
cdr3_length: 19
v_call: TRBV9
d_call: TRBD1

cdr3_aa: CASSLEGAPSSTDTQYF
cdr3_nt: TGTGCCAGCAGCTTGGAGGGGGCCCCCTCTAGCACAGATACGCAGTATTTT
clone_size: -
j_call: TRBJ2-3
cdr3_length: 17
v_call: TRBV7-9
d_call: -

cdr3_aa: CASSQGGLTGTGELFF
cdr3_nt: TGTGCCAGCAGTCAAGGAGGGTTGACTGGCACCGGGGAGCTGTTTTTT
clone_size: -
j_call: TRBJ2-2
cdr3_length: 16
v_call: TRBV11-2
d_call: -

cdr3_aa: CASSIVGTGADSNQPQHF
cdr3_nt: TGTGCCAGTAGTATAGTAGGGACAGGGGCTGATAGCAATCAGCCCCAGCATTTT
clone_size: -
j_call: TRBJ1-5
cdr3_length: 18
v_call: TRBV19
d_call: TRBD1

cdr3_aa: CASSLLIGSSYEQYF
cdr3_nt: TGTGCCAGCAGTTTACTGATCGGGAGCTCCTACGAGCAGTACTTC
clone_size: -
j_call: TRBJ2-7
cdr3_length: 15
v_call: TRBV28
d_call: -

cdr3_aa: CASSPLALNTEAFF
cdr3_nt: TGTGCCAGCAGCCCCCTAGCCCTGAACACTGAAGCTTTCTTT
clone_size: few
j_call: TRBJ1-1
cdr3_length: 14
v_call: TRBV7-9
d_call: -

cdr3_aa: CASSLSTGFAGELFF
cdr3_nt: TGTGCTAGCAGCTTGAGCACAGGATTTGCCGGGGAGCTGTTTTTT
clone_size: -
j_call: TRBJ2-2
cdr3_length: 15
v_call: TRBV7-7
d_call: -

cdr3_aa: CASSQGQLANYGYTF
cdr3_nt: TGCGCCAGCAGCCAAGGACAGTTAGCTAACTATGGCTACACCTTC
clone_size: -
j_call: TRBJ1-2
cdr3_length: 15
v_call: TRBV4-3
d_call: -

cdr3_aa: CASSEERAGNTIYF
cdr3_nt: TGTGCCAGCAGCGAAGAGAGAGCTGGAAACACCATATATTTT
clone_size: many
j_call: TRBJ1-3
cdr3_length: 14
v_call: TRBV6-1
d_call: -

cdr3_aa: CSVKRDRGNEKLFF
cdr3_nt: TGCAGCGTTAAGCGGGACAGGGGGAATGAAAAACTGTTTTTT
clone_size: -
j_call: TRBJ1-4
cdr3_length: 14
v_call: TRBV29-1
d_call: TRBD1

cdr3_aa: CASSLGTNAGGEAFF
cdr3_nt: TGCGCCAGCAGCTTGGGGACGAATGCGGGCGGTGAAGCTTTCTTT
clone_size: -
j_call: TRBJ1-1
cdr3_length: 15
v_call: TRBV5-1
d_call: -

cdr3_aa: CASSILNEKLFF
cdr3_nt: TGTGCCAGCAGCATTCTAAATGAAAAACTGTTTTTT
clone_size: -
j_call: TRBJ1-4
cdr3_length: 12
v_call: TRBV12-3/TRBV12-4
d_call: -

cdr3_aa: CASTLNSPLHF
cdr3_nt: TGTGCCAGCACCCTCAATTCACCCCTCCACTTT
clone_size: -
j_call: TRBJ1-6
cdr3_length: 11
v_call: TRBV2
d_call: -

cdr3_aa: CATSRLSSGGADTQYF
cdr3_nt: TGTGCCACCAGCAGACTCTCTAGCGGGGGTGCAGATACGCAGTATTTT
clone_size: once
j_call: TRBJ2-3
cdr3_length: 16
v_call: TRBV15
d_call: TRBD2

cdr3_aa: CASSPRTAPNTGELFF
cdr3_nt: TGTGCCAGCAGTCCGAGGACAGCGCCGAACACCGGGGAGCTGTTTTTT
clone_size: -
j_call: TRBJ2-2
cdr3_length: 16
v_call: TRBV6-6
d_call: -

cdr3_aa: CASSQGYRDFSGNTIYF
cdr3_nt: TGCGCCAGCAGCCAGGGGTACCGGGACTTCTCTGGAAACACCATATATTTT
clone_size: -
j_call: TRBJ1-3
cdr3_length: 17
v_call: TRBV4-1
d_call: -

cdr3_aa: CASSLSLRGNEQFF
cdr3_nt: TGTGCCAGCAGTCTGTCACTCCGGGGCAATGAGCAGTTCTTC
clone_size: few
j_call: TRBJ2-1
cdr3_length: 14
v_call: TRBV27
d_call: -

cdr3_aa: CASSLHPPGGNQETQYF
cdr3_nt: TGCGCCAGCAGCCTTCACCCCCCAGGGGGTAACCAAGAGACCCAGTACTTC
clone_size: once
j_call: TRBJ2-5
cdr3_length: 17
v_call: TRBV4-3
d_call: TRBD1

cdr3_aa: CASSLASGYGYTF
cdr3_nt: TGTGCCAGCAGCTTAGCATCGGGCTATGGCTACACCTTC
clone_size: -
j_call: TRBJ1-2
cdr3_length: 13
v_call: TRBV7-9
d_call: -

cdr3_aa: CASSWGLDANTGELFF
cdr3_nt: TGTGCCAGCAGCTGGGGACTAGACGCGAACACCGGGGAGCTGTTTTTT
clone_size: many
j_call: TRBJ2-2
cdr3_length: 16
v_call: TRBV5-6
d_call: TRBD2

cdr3_aa: CASSFDPTADGYTF
cdr3_nt: TGTGCCAGCAGCTTCGACCCGACAGCTGATGGCTACACCTTC
clone_size: few
j_call: TRBJ1-2
cdr3_length: 14
v_call: TRBV11-1
d_call: -

cdr3_aa: CASSPRTGGGETQYF
cdr3_nt: TGTGCCAGCAGCCCCCGGACTGGGGGGGGAGAGACCCAGTACTTC
clone_size: -
j_call: TRBJ2-5
cdr3_length: 15
v_call: TRBV11-3
d_call: TRBD2

cdr3_aa: CASSLEGGNRNEQYF
cdr3_nt: TGTGCCAGCAGCTTGGAAGGGGGCAATCGGAACGAGCAGTACTTC
clone_size: -
j_call: TRBJ2-7
cdr3_length: 15
v_call: TRBV5-4
d_call: TRBD1

cdr3_aa: CASTRGGGLQETQYF
cdr3_nt: TGTGCCAGCACCCGGGGAGGGGGGCTCCAAGAGACCCAGTACTTC
clone_size: -
j_call: TRBJ2-5
cdr3_length: 15
v_call: TRBV25-1
d_call: -

cdr3_aa: CASSQTGGGETQYF
cdr3_nt: TGTGCCAGCAGTCAGACAGGGGGTGGCGAGACCCAGTACTTC
clone_size: -
j_call: TRBJ2-5
cdr3_length: 14
v_call: TRBV28
d_call: TRBD1

cdr3_aa: CASSRQGATTNEKLFF
cdr3_nt: TGTGCCAGCAGCCGCCAGGGGGCAACAACTAATGAAAAACTGTTTTTT
clone_size: few
j_call: TRBJ1-4
cdr3_length: 16
v_call: TRBV5-8
d_call: TRBD1